This T cell receptor beta chain was sequenced for a study of molecular identifiers for immune sequencing clone quantification. Findings and limits, study-wide: Over 99% of effector molecules, yet under 1% of naive-cell molecules, were held by clones above 20 RNA copies.

This clonotype was recorded a few times. Its cognate antigen is unknown. A much bigger clone sits one base away, suggesting this may be a read error. Naive CD8 libraries came from roughly 20,000 to 1,000,000 sorted cells with 10%, 30% or 50% RNA. The CD8+CD4-CCR7+CD45RA+ phenotype defined the sorted naive CD8 T cells. Between the trimmed V and J ends, which lost 3 bases and 4 bases, there was a span of 11 bases. The CDR3 length is 13 residues. CDR1 is DFQATT and CDR2 is SNEGSKA in the germline V gene (reference sequence). Preparation of the bulk TCR libraries relied on previously described methods and listed TCR primers. In TCRdb, the PCR reads were re-called with MiXCR into one record per CDR3 protein. The repertoire holds 60,000 to 70,000 distinct CDR3 sequences, with over 15% as singletons.

The chain employs TRBV20-1 and TRBJ2-3; D is unresolved. Sequencing used naive CD8+ T cells from blood, with Jurkat cell RNA spiked in. Sample subset: FACS-sorted CD8+CD4-CCR7+CD45RA+ naive T cells. The receptor's source is a human donor in good health. Some libraries in this study had Jurkat cell RNA spiked in. The CDR3 protein is CSASYSRADTQYF. CDR3 DNA sequence: TGCAGTGCTAGCTACAGTCGGGCAGATACGCAGTATTTT.